A selection of T cell receptor beta chains follows, all from one sample in a study of T cell changes during pregnancy in multiple sclerosis. Measured with immunoSEQ multiplex PCR; TCRdb has only the in-frame clones, and not every one. Seen here are 55,000 to 70,000 clones, around 93% observed once, and the top ten hold about 1.7%. The specimen comprised peripheral blood, sampled after pregnancy. These receptors came from a female donor with multiple sclerosis, enrolled in a pregnancy study. CDR3s include the opening cysteine and the closing phenylalanine or tryptophan. A D gene is named only where the DNA matches it firmly. Part of the rows lack a size; the others show once, few, many or a class for expanded clones.

j_gene: TRBJ2-5
d_gene: TRBD1
v_gene: TRBV25-1
abundance: -
len: 16
CDR3nt: TGTGCCAGCAGGGAAGAACTCAGGGGGCCCCAAGAGACCCAGTACTTC
CDR3aa: CASREELRGPQETQYF

j_gene: TRBJ2-3
d_gene: -
v_gene: TRBV6-6
abundance: -
len: 16
CDR3nt: TGTGCCAGCAGTTACCCGGGACTGGCTAGCACAGATACGCAGTATTTT
CDR3aa: CASSYPGLASTDTQYF

j_gene: TRBJ2-7
d_gene: -
v_gene: TRBV7-9
abundance: -
len: 14
CDR3nt: TGTGCCAGCAGCTTAGCAGGGGTAGGATACGAGCAGTACTTC
CDR3aa: CASSLAGVGYEQYF

j_gene: TRBJ1-1
d_gene: -
v_gene: TRBV7-3
abundance: -
len: 14
CDR3nt: TGTGCCAGCAGCTTAAGAGCCGAGGCCACTGAAGCTTTCTTT
CDR3aa: CASSLRAEATEAFF

j_gene: TRBJ2-3
d_gene: -
v_gene: TRBV5-4
abundance: -
len: 14
CDR3nt: TGTGCCAGCAGCTTGGCGGTTAGCACAGATACGCAGTATTTT
CDR3aa: CASSLAVSTDTQYF

j_gene: TRBJ1-1
d_gene: TRBD1
v_gene: TRBV4-1
abundance: few
len: 17
CDR3nt: TGCGCCAGCAGCCTCGCCTGGACAGGATTGTTTGACACTGAAGCTTTCTTT
CDR3aa: CASSLAWTGLFDTEAFF

j_gene: TRBJ2-2
d_gene: -
v_gene: TRBV11-3
abundance: -
len: 20
CDR3nt: TGTGCCAGCAGCTTAGATCGCGGGACTTGGGGTGTTCGGAACACCGGGGAGCTGTTTTTT
CDR3aa: CASSLDRGTWGVRNTGELFF

j_gene: TRBJ2-1
d_gene: TRBD2
v_gene: TRBV11-2
abundance: -
len: 14
CDR3nt: TGTGCCAGCAGCGCCGGACTAGCGGGAAATGAGCAGTTCTTC
CDR3aa: CASSAGLAGNEQFF

j_gene: TRBJ2-1
d_gene: TRBD1
v_gene: TRBV4-1
abundance: -
len: 15
CDR3nt: TGCGCCAGCAGCCAGGGACAGTGGTCCTACAATGAGCAGTTCTTC
CDR3aa: CASSQGQWSYNEQFF

j_gene: TRBJ1-3
d_gene: TRBD1
v_gene: TRBV9
abundance: -
len: 15
CDR3nt: TGTGCCAGCAGCCCCTCGACAGGGACTGGAAACACCATATATTTT
CDR3aa: CASSPSTGTGNTIYF

j_gene: TRBJ1-2
d_gene: TRBD1
v_gene: TRBV28
abundance: -
len: 16
CDR3nt: TGTGCCAGCAGGTTTTCCGCCGGGACAGGGGTTTATGGCTACACCTTC
CDR3aa: CASRFSAGTGVYGYTF

j_gene: TRBJ1-2
d_gene: -
v_gene: TRBV6-5
abundance: -
len: 11
CDR3nt: TGTGCCAGCGGTCCTGGAGGAAGCTACACCTTC
CDR3aa: CASGPGGSYTF

j_gene: TRBJ2-7
d_gene: TRBD2
v_gene: TRBV7-9
abundance: once
len: 15
CDR3nt: TGTGCCAGCAGCCTAGAATGGGAGGGTAGGTACGAGCAGTACTTC
CDR3aa: CASSLEWEGRYEQYF

j_gene: TRBJ1-3
d_gene: -
v_gene: TRBV30
abundance: -
len: 17
CDR3nt: TGTGCCTGGAGTGGAAAGACCGCAGGGGAATCTGGAAACACCATATATTTT
CDR3aa: CAWSGKTAGESGNTIYF

j_gene: TRBJ2-1
d_gene: -
v_gene: TRBV7-9
abundance: -
len: 16
CDR3nt: TGTGCCAGCAGCTTAGCGGATGGGGTAGCGACCCATGAGCAGTTCTTC
CDR3aa: CASSLADGVATHEQFF

j_gene: TRBJ2-5
d_gene: -
v_gene: TRBV27
abundance: -
len: 13
CDR3nt: TGTGCCAGCAGTGCCTTCAGGGAAGAGACCCAGTACTTC
CDR3aa: CASSAFREETQYF

j_gene: TRBJ2-7
d_gene: -
v_gene: TRBV5-1
abundance: -
len: 15
CDR3nt: TGCGCCAGCAGCTTGGATGGCCATCTTTCCTACGAGCAGTACTTC
CDR3aa: CASSLDGHLSYEQYF

j_gene: TRBJ2-1
d_gene: TRBD2
v_gene: TRBV5-1
abundance: -
len: 17
CDR3nt: TGCGCCAGCAGCTTGGAGCCGGAGACTAGCTCTTGGAATGAGCAGTTCTTC
CDR3aa: CASSLEPETSSWNEQFF

j_gene: TRBJ2-5
d_gene: -
v_gene: TRBV6-5
abundance: once
len: 15
CDR3nt: TGTGCCAGCTCCTCGAAGGGGCAGGGCCAAGAGACCCAGTACTTC
CDR3aa: CASSSKGQGQETQYF

j_gene: TRBJ2-3
d_gene: TRBD2
v_gene: TRBV5-1
abundance: -
len: 17
CDR3nt: TGCGCCAGCAGCTTAACTCGGACTAGCGGCCTCACAGATACGCAGTATTTT
CDR3aa: CASSLTRTSGLTDTQYF

j_gene: TRBJ1-5
d_gene: -
v_gene: TRBV28
abundance: -
len: 12
CDR3nt: TGTGCCAGCTGGGGAGGCAATCAGCCCCAGCATTTT
CDR3aa: CASWGGNQPQHF

j_gene: TRBJ1-1
d_gene: -
v_gene: TRBV7-9
abundance: -
len: 13
CDR3nt: TGTGCCAGCAGCTTATCAGTGGACACTGAAGCTTTCTTT
CDR3aa: CASSLSVDTEAFF

j_gene: TRBJ2-7
d_gene: -
v_gene: TRBV7-9
abundance: -
len: 11
CDR3nt: TGTGCCAGCAGCTTTAGTTACGAGCAGTACTTC
CDR3aa: CASSFSYEQYF

j_gene: TRBJ2-3
d_gene: TRBD2
v_gene: TRBV28
abundance: -
len: 15
CDR3nt: TGTGCCAGCAGTTTGCAGCGGGATAGATCAGATACGCAGTATTTT
CDR3aa: CASSLQRDRSDTQYF

j_gene: TRBJ1-2
d_gene: TRBD1
v_gene: TRBV5-4
abundance: -
len: 14
CDR3nt: TGTGCCAGCAGCTTCCCAGGGGGGAACTATGGCTACACCTTC
CDR3aa: CASSFPGGNYGYTF

j_gene: TRBJ2-7
d_gene: TRBD2
v_gene: TRBV28
abundance: -
len: 16
CDR3nt: TGTGCCAGCAGGGGACTAGCGGGAGGTAGGACCTACGAGCAGTACTTC
CDR3aa: CASRGLAGGRTYEQYF

j_gene: TRBJ2-2
d_gene: -
v_gene: TRBV2
abundance: -
len: 13
CDR3nt: TGTGCCAGCAATCCGGCGAACACCGGGGAGCTGTTTTTT
CDR3aa: CASNPANTGELFF

j_gene: TRBJ2-1
d_gene: -
v_gene: TRBV20-1
abundance: -
len: 11
CDR3nt: TGCAGTGCCCCAGGGCCCCATGAGCAGTTCTTC
CDR3aa: CSAPGPHEQFF

j_gene: TRBJ2-7
d_gene: TRBD2
v_gene: TRBV5-4
abundance: -
len: 14
CDR3nt: TGTGCCAGCAGCTTGCGGGAGGGCTCTTACGAGCAGTACTTC
CDR3aa: CASSLREGSYEQYF

j_gene: TRBJ1-1
d_gene: -
v_gene: TRBV28
abundance: -
len: 14
CDR3nt: TGTGCCAGCAGTACCTTGACAGGGAACACTGAAGCTTTCTTT
CDR3aa: CASSTLTGNTEAFF

j_gene: TRBJ1-5
d_gene: TRBD1
v_gene: TRBV15
abundance: -
len: 15
CDR3nt: TGTGCCACCAGCGTACGAGGACAGGGAGATCAGCCCCAGCATTTT
CDR3aa: CATSVRGQGDQPQHF

j_gene: TRBJ2-1
d_gene: TRBD2
v_gene: TRBV6-6
abundance: -
len: 16
CDR3nt: TGTGCCAGCAGTTACTCGACTAGCGGGAGGGCCAATGAGCAGTTCTTC
CDR3aa: CASSYSTSGRANEQFF

j_gene: TRBJ2-7
d_gene: TRBD2
v_gene: TRBV19
abundance: once
len: 13
CDR3nt: TGTGCCAGTAGCCGCCTAGCGGGATACGAGCAGTACTTC
CDR3aa: CASSRLAGYEQYF

j_gene: TRBJ2-4
d_gene: -
v_gene: TRBV19
abundance: -
len: 16
CDR3nt: TGTGCCAGTAGTATTAGGGGGGGGTCTAGCGGAAACATTCAGTACTTC
CDR3aa: CASSIRGGSSGNIQYF

j_gene: TRBJ2-7
d_gene: -
v_gene: TRBV11-2
abundance: -
len: 15
CDR3nt: TGTGCCAGCAGCTTACGGGGTCTCCTAGCCTACGAGCAGTACTTC
CDR3aa: CASSLRGLLAYEQYF

j_gene: TRBJ2-1
d_gene: TRBD2
v_gene: TRBV14
abundance: -
len: 19
CDR3nt: TGTGCCAGCAGCCGGATGCTTGGGACTAGCGGGAGTTCGGTCAATGAGCAGTTCTTC
CDR3aa: CASSRMLGTSGSSVNEQFF

j_gene: TRBJ2-7
d_gene: TRBD1
v_gene: TRBV28
abundance: -
len: 14
CDR3nt: TGTGCCAGCAGCCTCAGGGGGCGAAACTACGAGCAGTACTTC
CDR3aa: CASSLRGRNYEQYF

j_gene: TRBJ1-5
d_gene: -
v_gene: TRBV6-1
abundance: -
len: 14
CDR3nt: TGTGCCGCCGGCCGTCCGGGGTTGGGGCAGCCCCAGCATTTT
CDR3aa: CAAGRPGLGQPQHF

j_gene: TRBJ2-7
d_gene: -
v_gene: TRBV27
abundance: -
len: 13
CDR3nt: TGTGCCAGCAGTATGGACAGATCCTACGAGCAGTACTTC
CDR3aa: CASSMDRSYEQYF

j_gene: TRBJ1-5
d_gene: -
v_gene: TRBV5-1
abundance: once
len: 9
CDR3nt: TGCGCCAGGCGGCAGCCCCAGCATTTT
CDR3aa: CARRQPQHF

j_gene: TRBJ1-2
d_gene: -
v_gene: TRBV4-3
abundance: -
len: 16
CDR3nt: TGCGCCAGCAGCCAAGAGCCGGGACTCAAGACGGGTGGCTACACCTTC
CDR3aa: CASSQEPGLKTGGYTF

j_gene: TRBJ1-2
d_gene: TRBD1
v_gene: TRBV5-1
abundance: once
len: 14
CDR3nt: TGCGCCAGCAGTGCCGGGACAGGGCCCTATGGCTACACCTTC
CDR3aa: CASSAGTGPYGYTF

j_gene: TRBJ2-7
d_gene: -
v_gene: TRBV27
abundance: -
len: 16
CDR3nt: TGTGCCAGCAGTTCCCCCCGGACACACACCCCCTACGAGCAGTACTTC
CDR3aa: CASSSPRTHTPYEQYF

j_gene: TRBJ1-1
d_gene: -
v_gene: TRBV7-9
abundance: -
len: 14
CDR3nt: TGTGCCAGCAGCAAAGACAGGTTGAACACTGAAGCTTTCTTT
CDR3aa: CASSKDRLNTEAFF

j_gene: TRBJ2-7
d_gene: -
v_gene: TRBV7-2
abundance: -
len: 15
CDR3nt: TGTGCCAGCAGCTTAACTCCAGGGTTTCTATACGAGCAGTACTTC
CDR3aa: CASSLTPGFLYEQYF

j_gene: TRBJ2-1
d_gene: TRBD2
v_gene: TRBV28
abundance: once
len: 17
CDR3nt: TGTGCCAGCAGTCCCGCGACTAGCGGGATCTCCTACAATGAGCAGTTCTTC
CDR3aa: CASSPATSGISYNEQFF

j_gene: TRBJ1-1
d_gene: -
v_gene: TRBV7-3
abundance: -
len: 13
CDR3nt: TGTGCCAGCAGCTTAGGAGGCGGCACTGAAGCTTTCTTT
CDR3aa: CASSLGGGTEAFF